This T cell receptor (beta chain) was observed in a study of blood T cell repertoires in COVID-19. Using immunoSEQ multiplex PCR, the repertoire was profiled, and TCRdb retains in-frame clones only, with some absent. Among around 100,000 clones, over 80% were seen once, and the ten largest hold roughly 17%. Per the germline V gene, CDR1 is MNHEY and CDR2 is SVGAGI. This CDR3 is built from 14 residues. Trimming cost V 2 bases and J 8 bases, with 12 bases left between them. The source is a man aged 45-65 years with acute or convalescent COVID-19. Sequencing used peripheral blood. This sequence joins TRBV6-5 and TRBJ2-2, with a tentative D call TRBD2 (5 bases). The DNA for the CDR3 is TGTGCCAGCAGTTACGCGCCGGGATTAGGGGAGCTGTTTTTT. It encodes CASSYAPGLGELFF.